This is a list of T cell receptor beta chains from one sample in a study of T-cell reconstitution after alpha-beta-depleted transplantation in children. TCRdb re-called the PCR reads through MiXCR, storing one row per CDR3 protein. The sample shows about 290,000 distinct CDR3 sequences, 7.5% to 9% of them seen only once. The source material was peripheral blood, sampled 360 days after TCRalphabeta/CD19-depleted stem cell transplant. These receptors were obtained from a female patient aged 2-9 years who had a stem cell transplant for Fanconi anemia, so the T cells may come from the graft donor. Both conserved end residues are part of each CDR3. D genes are given only for firm matches. Only part of the rows carry a size: once, few, many, or a class if the clone is expanded.

>TRBJ2-7|TRBV6-5|.|many
CASSYGAPSLDEQYF
TGTGCCAGCAGTTACGGGGCGCCTAGTTTGGACGAGCAGTACTTC
>TRBJ2-4|TRBV4-2|.|many
CASSQDEGVLAKNIQYF
TGTGCCAGCAGCCAAGATGAGGGGGTTCTAGCCAAAAACATTCAGTACTTC
>TRBJ1-2|TRBV29-1|.|many
CSVDSQGFYGYTF
TGCAGCGTTGATTCACAGGGATTCTATGGCTACACCTTC
>TRBJ2-3|TRBV10-3|TRBD2|many
CAITPGGGGLEDTQYF
TGTGCCATCACCCCTGGAGGCGGGGGGCTCGAAGATACGCAGTATTTT
>TRBJ2-2|TRBV29-1|.|many
CSVEGNPHGELFF
TGCAGCGTTGAAGGCAACCCTCACGGGGAGCTGTTTTTT
>TRBJ1-6|TRBV7-9|TRBD1|few
CASSLAGTGHSPLHF
TGTGCCAGCAGCTTAGCCGGGACAGGGCATTCACCCCTCCACTTT
>TRBJ2-7|TRBV27|.|.
CASSLWSGTSYEQYF
TGTGCCAGCAGTTTATGGTCAGGGACCTCCTACGAGCAGTACTTC
>TRBJ2-2|TRBV7-3|TRBD2|few
CASSLWAGGQNTGELFF
TGTGCCAGCAGCTTATGGGCGGGAGGGCAGAACACCGGGGAGCTGTTTTTT
>TRBJ2-7|TRBV10-3|.|many
CAISESRQLITYEQYF
TGTGCCATCAGTGAGTCGAGACAGCTTATAACCTACGAGCAGTACTTC
>TRBJ2-3|TRBV15|TRBD2|many
CATSRASLAGIGTDTQYF
TGTGCCACCAGCAGAGCGTCACTAGCGGGTATTGGCACAGATACGCAGTATTTT
>TRBJ2-1|TRBV12-3/TRBV12-4|.|many
CASSLAGPSKFF
TGTGCCAGCAGTTTAGCGGGGCCATCTAAGTTCTTC
>TRBJ2-1|TRBV20-1|.|.
CSASAPDFYNEQFF
TGCAGTGCTAGCGCCCCAGATTTCTACAATGAGCAGTTCTTC
>TRBJ2-1|TRBV7-9|TRBD1|many
CASSFRDRSYNEQFF
TGTGCCAGCAGCTTTCGGGACAGATCCTACAATGAGCAGTTCTTC
>TRBJ1-1|TRBV7-2|.|.
CASSLASLLPGAEAFF
TGTGCCAGCAGCTTAGCCTCCCTTTTACCGGGGGCTGAAGCTTTCTTT
>TRBJ2-6|TRBV12-3/TRBV12-4|.|.
CASSLSQGLSGANVLTF
TGTGCCAGCAGCCTCTCCCAGGGGCTGTCTGGGGCCAACGTCCTGACTTTC
>TRBJ1-5|TRBV12-3/TRBV12-4|.|many
CASSIHRQANQPQHF
TGTGCCAGCAGTATACACAGACAGGCAAATCAGCCCCAGCATTTT
>TRBJ1-5|TRBV29-1|.|many
CSVQTDSNQPQHF
TGCAGCGTCCAGACGGATAGCAATCAGCCCCAGCATTTT
>TRBJ2-1|TRBV29-1|TRBD2|many
CSVEERAGLGIYNEQFF
TGCAGCGTTGAAGAGAGGGCGGGACTAGGAATCTACAATGAGCAGTTCTTC
>TRBJ1-2|TRBV20-1|TRBD1|many
CSARTGTYGYTF
TGCAGTGCAAGGACAGGAACCTATGGCTACACCTTC
>TRBJ2-7|TRBV29-1|.|many
CSVLSRGLGEQYF
TGCAGCGTTCTCAGTAGGGGGTTAGGCGAGCAGTACTTC
>TRBJ2-1|TRBV15|.|many
CATSRDPRDFLEQFF
TGTGCCACCAGCAGAGACCCGAGGGACTTTCTTGAGCAGTTCTTC
>TRBJ1-2|TRBV3-1|TRBD1|.
CASSPPGGQVGGYTF
TGTGCCAGCAGCCCGCCGGGGGGACAGGTTGGGGGCTACACCTTC
>TRBJ2-3|TRBV12-3/TRBV12-4|TRBD2|many
CASRTVAGGVADTQYF
TGTGCCAGCAGGACTGTAGCGGGGGGTGTCGCAGATACGCAGTATTTT
>TRBJ2-3|TRBV20-1|.|many
CSARGGDTQYF
TGCAGTGCTAGAGGGGGAGATACGCAGTATTTT
>TRBJ2-1|TRBV7-9|.|.
CASSHGRDRNNEQFF
TGTGCCAGCAGCCACGGACGAGACCGAAACAATGAGCAGTTCTTC
>TRBJ1-1|TRBV7-6|.|few
CASSYTFGTGLGEAFF
.
>TRBJ2-7|TRBV20-1|TRBD2|.
CSARDSKTGLAGAWGSYEQYF
TGCAGTGCTAGAGATAGTAAAACGGGACTAGCGGGGGCCTGGGGCTCCTACGAGCAGTACTTC
>TRBJ2-2|TRBV6-6|.|few
CASGRMTGELFF
TGTGCCAGCGGACGGATGACCGGGGAGCTGTTTTTT
>TRBJ1-1|TRBV11-2|.|few
CASSPWVALTEAFF
TGTGCCAGCAGCCCCTGGGTCGCCCTCACTGAAGCTTTCTTT
>TRBJ2-3|TRBV4-2|TRBD2|few
CASRSVAGGLLSTDTQYF
TGTGCCAGCCGCTCCGTGGCGGGGGGCTTACTTAGCACAGATACGCAGTATTTT
>TRBJ2-2|TRBV29-1|TRBD1|many
CSGTGAGTGELFF
TGCAGCGGGACAGGGGCTGGAACCGGGGAGCTGTTTTTT
>TRBJ2-7|TRBV4-2|TRBD1|few
CASSQFSPGTGGRYEQYF
TGTGCCAGCAGCCAATTTTCCCCTGGGACAGGGGGCCGGTACGAGCAGTACTTC
>TRBJ2-3|TRBV3-1|.|many
CASSQETASTDTQYF
TGTGCCAGCAGCCAAGAGACAGCTAGCACAGATACGCAGTATTTT
>TRBJ1-4|TRBV5-1|TRBD1|few
CASSLVGTGGAGEKLFF
TGCGCCAGCAGCTTGGTTGGGACAGGGGGCGCGGGAGAAAAACTGTTTTTT
>TRBJ2-7|TRBV5-1|TRBD1|many
CASSGGQGAVYYEQYF
TGCGCCAGCAGCGGCGGACAGGGGGCGGTGTACTACGAGCAGTACTTC
>TRBJ2-3|TRBV10-3|.|many
CAISERETDTQYF
TGTGCCATCAGTGAACGGGAGACAGATACGCAGTATTTT
>TRBJ1-2|TRBV7-9|.|.
CASSSVRQESGNYGYTF
TGTGCCAGCAGCTCCGTGAGACAGGAATCCGGTAACTATGGCTACACCTTC
>TRBJ2-5|TRBV28|.|many
CASDRGGGETQYF
TGTGCCAGCGACAGGGGAGGGGGAGAGACCCAGTACTTC
>TRBJ2-3|TRBV20-1|.|many
CSAGTGEGRLAGMDADTQYF
TGCAGTGCCGGGACAGGGGAGGGCCGACTAGCGGGGATGGATGCAGATACGCAGTATTTT
>TRBJ1-4|TRBV20-1|.|many
CSAPLEGNEKLFF
TGCAGTGCTCCATTGGAGGGGAATGAAAAACTGTTTTTT
>TRBJ1-5|TRBV28|.|many
CASSPGFRGNQPQHF
TGTGCCAGCAGTCCCGGATTCCGAGGGAATCAGCCCCAGCATTTT
>TRBJ1-2|TRBV5-1|TRBD1|few
CASSLPTRDRGGNYGYTF
TGCGCCAGCAGCTTGCCAACCCGGGACAGGGGCGGTAACTATGGCTACACCTTC
>TRBJ2-7|TRBV9|.|many
CASSGPSGQYF
TGTGCCAGCAGTGGTCCATCCGGGCAGTACTTC
>TRBJ1-1|TRBV20-1|.|many
CSASPPGVMNTEAFF
TGCAGTGCTAGCCCGCCAGGGGTCATGAACACTGAAGCTTTCTTT
>TRBJ1-1|TRBV2|TRBD1|.
CASDFPDRVNTEAFF
TGTGCCAGCGATTTTCCCGACAGGGTGAACACTGAAGCTTTCTTT
>TRBJ2-7|TRBV19|TRBD1|.
CASQTPGQGNGEQYF
TGTGCCAGTCAAACGCCGGGACAGGGGAATGGCGAGCAGTACTTC
>TRBJ2-7|TRBV6-5|TRBD2|few
CASSYSTLAVIYEQYF
TGTGCCAGCAGTTACTCAACCCTAGCGGTAATCTACGAGCAGTACTTC
>TRBJ2-7|TRBV20-1|.|many
CSARDPWGFAYEQYF
TGCAGTGCTAGAGACCCCTGGGGTTTCGCCTACGAGCAGTACTTC
>TRBJ1-2|TRBV4-3|TRBD1|few
CASSPSPGTGTTKGYTF
TGCGCCAGCAGCCCCTCCCCCGGGACAGGAACTACCAAGGGCTACACCTTC
>TRBJ2-1|TRBV4-3|TRBD2|many
CASSQGSATSGRYNEQFF
TGCGCCAGCAGCCAAGGCTCCGCGACTAGCGGGAGATACAATGAGCAGTTCTTC
>TRBJ2-1|TRBV15|.|many
CATSRDLRDSYNEQFF
TGTGCCACCAGCAGAGATCTGAGGGACTCCTACAATGAGCAGTTCTTC